Listed below are T cell receptor beta chains from one sample, sequenced in a study of beta chain features in type 1 diabetes. TCRdb's copy holds only in-frame clones and misses some; the assay was immunoSEQ multiplex PCR. Seen here are under 400,000 clones, around 12% observed once, and the top ten hold 0.017%. The sample comprised naive CD4+ T cells from blood. These TCRs come from a man between 18 and 29 years old in good health. Both conserved end residues are part of each CDR3. The D gene is left open where the match is weak. Clone size is shown for a subset of rows, as once, few, many or a class of expanded clone.

V gene: TRBV28; clone size: -; D gene: -; J gene: TRBJ2-3; CDR3 DNA: TGTGCCAGCAGAACGGAGGTGCCTCGCACAGATACGCAGTATTTT; CDR3 protein: CASRTEVPRTDTQYF
V gene: TRBV5-1; clone size: -; D gene: TRBD1; J gene: TRBJ1-3; CDR3 DNA: TGCGCCAGCAGCAGGGAACTGGACAGGGCCGGAAACACCATATATTTT; CDR3 protein: CASSRELDRAGNTIYF
V gene: TRBV9; clone size: few; D gene: -; J gene: TRBJ2-1; CDR3 DNA: TGTGCCAGCAGCGTAGATCCACCTGGCGGGGCGGGGTGGAATGAGCAGTTCTTC; CDR3 protein: CASSVDPPGGAGWNEQFF
V gene: TRBV9; clone size: -; D gene: -; J gene: TRBJ2-7; CDR3 DNA: TGTGCCAGCAGCGGCCTCGGAGGCTACGAGCAGTACTTC; CDR3 protein: CASSGLGGYEQYF
V gene: TRBV2; clone size: -; D gene: TRBD2; J gene: TRBJ2-3; CDR3 DNA: TGTGCCAGCTCTGCTAGCGGGGGGGCAACAGATACGCAGTATTTT; CDR3 protein: CASSASGGATDTQYF
V gene: TRBV4-3; clone size: few; D gene: -; J gene: TRBJ2-7; CDR3 DNA: TGCGCCAGCAGCCAAGAACTAGAATCCTACGAGCAGTACTTC; CDR3 protein: CASSQELESYEQYF
V gene: TRBV28; clone size: -; D gene: -; J gene: TRBJ1-2; CDR3 DNA: TGTGCCAGCACAGGGGAATCGTACGGCTACACCTTC; CDR3 protein: CASTGESYGYTF
V gene: TRBV6-1; clone size: -; D gene: -; J gene: TRBJ2-1; CDR3 DNA: TGTGGCATCCGACGAAACTGGCGGGGTCACGATGAGCAGTTCTTC; CDR3 protein: CGIRRNWRGHDEQFF
V gene: TRBV28; clone size: -; D gene: TRBD1; J gene: TRBJ1-6; CDR3 DNA: TGTGCCACCGCGACAGGGGTCTATAATTCACCCCTCCACTTT; CDR3 protein: CATATGVYNSPLHF
V gene: TRBV30; clone size: -; D gene: TRBD1; J gene: TRBJ2-1; CDR3 DNA: TGTGCCTTGGACAGGGGGGCCTACAATGAGCAGTTCTTC; CDR3 protein: CALDRGAYNEQFF
V gene: TRBV30; clone size: -; D gene: TRBD2; J gene: TRBJ2-3; CDR3 DNA: TGTGCCTGGAGTGGCGGGACTAGCGGGGGGGCCGTAGATACGCAGTATTTT; CDR3 protein: CAWSGGTSGGAVDTQYF